This entry describes one TCR beta chain. Its target is not known. This record comes from a study of CD8 T cells in ankylosing spondylitis. Study-wide results and limits: Clones linked to disease were reported to show significant enrichment in matched ankylosing spondylitis synovial fluid. Clones linked to disease, bearing a CD8+ phenotype, were relatively rare in peripheral blood.

The germline V gene encodes CDR1 MDHEN and CDR2 SYDVKM. The CDR3 runs to 16 residues. Trimming left V 6 bases short and J 0 bases short, with 15 bases between. Making the TCR beta libraries involved quantitative 5'-RACE with molecular barcodes. In TCRdb, the 5' RACE reads were re-called with MiXCR into one record per CDR3 protein. Of a few hundred thousand distinct CDR3 sequences in the sample, about 10% were seen once. V and J are TRBV28 and TRBJ2-4; D is possibly TRBD2 (6 bases). The TCR sequence derives from a male donor with ankylosing spondylitis or in good health (not recorded which). Source material: blood, either unsorted or a sorted T cell fraction (not recorded which). The DNA for the CDR3 is TGTGCCAGCAGCTCCGGGGGAGCAATAGCCAAAAACATTCAGTACTTC. Amino acids: CASSSGGAIAKNIQYF.